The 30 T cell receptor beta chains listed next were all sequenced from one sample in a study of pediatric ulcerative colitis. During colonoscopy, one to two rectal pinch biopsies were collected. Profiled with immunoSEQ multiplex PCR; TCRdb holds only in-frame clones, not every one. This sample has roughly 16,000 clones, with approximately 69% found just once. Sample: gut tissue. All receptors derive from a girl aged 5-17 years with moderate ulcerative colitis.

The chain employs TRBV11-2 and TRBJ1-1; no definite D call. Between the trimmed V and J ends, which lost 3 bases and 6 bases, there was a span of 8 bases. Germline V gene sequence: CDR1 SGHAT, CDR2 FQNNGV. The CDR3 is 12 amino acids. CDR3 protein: CASSLERAEAFF. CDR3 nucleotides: TGTGCCAGCAGCTTGGAGAGGGCTGAAGCTTTCTTT.

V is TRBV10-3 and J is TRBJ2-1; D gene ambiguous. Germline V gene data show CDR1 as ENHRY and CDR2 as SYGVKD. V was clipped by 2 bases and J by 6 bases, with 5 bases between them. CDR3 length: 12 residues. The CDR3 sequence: CAISEQANEQFF. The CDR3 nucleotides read TGTGCCATCAGTGAGCAGGCCAATGAGCAGTTCTTC.

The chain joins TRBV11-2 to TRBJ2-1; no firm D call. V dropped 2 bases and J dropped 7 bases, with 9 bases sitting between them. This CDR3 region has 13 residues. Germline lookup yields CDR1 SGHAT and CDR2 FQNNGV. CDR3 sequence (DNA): TGTGCCAGCAGCTTAAGATTCGGGAATGAGCAGTTCTTC. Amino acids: CASSLRFGNEQFF.

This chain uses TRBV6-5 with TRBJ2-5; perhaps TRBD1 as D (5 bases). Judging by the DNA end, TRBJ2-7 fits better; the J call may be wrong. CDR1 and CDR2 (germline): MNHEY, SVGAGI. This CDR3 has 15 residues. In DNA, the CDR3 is TGTGCCAGCAGTTACTCGCAGGGCCCCATAAACGAGCAGTACTTC. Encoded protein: CASSYSQGPINEQYF.

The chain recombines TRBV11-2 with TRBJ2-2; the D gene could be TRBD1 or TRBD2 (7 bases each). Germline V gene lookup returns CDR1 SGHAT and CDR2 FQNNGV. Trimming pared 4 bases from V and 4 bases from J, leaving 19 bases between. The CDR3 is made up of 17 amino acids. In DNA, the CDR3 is TGTGCCAGCAGCTCACCCAGGGGGGGAGGGACCACCGGGGAGCTGTTTTTT. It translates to CASSSPRGGGTTGELFF.

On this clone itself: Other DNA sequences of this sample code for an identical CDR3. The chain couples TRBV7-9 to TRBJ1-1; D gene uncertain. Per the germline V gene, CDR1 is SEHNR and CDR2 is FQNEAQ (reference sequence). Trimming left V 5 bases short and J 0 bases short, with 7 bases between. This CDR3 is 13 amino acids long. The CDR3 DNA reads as TGTGCCAGCAGCCTTCAATTGAACACTGAAGCTTTCTTT. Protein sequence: CASSLQLNTEAFF.

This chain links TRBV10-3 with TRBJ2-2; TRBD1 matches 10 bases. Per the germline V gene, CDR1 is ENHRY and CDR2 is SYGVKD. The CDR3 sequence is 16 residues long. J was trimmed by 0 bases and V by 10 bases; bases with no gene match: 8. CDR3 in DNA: TGTGCCACCACGGGGGGGACAGGGGCGAACACCGGGGAGCTGTTTTTT. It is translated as CATTGGTGANTGELFF.

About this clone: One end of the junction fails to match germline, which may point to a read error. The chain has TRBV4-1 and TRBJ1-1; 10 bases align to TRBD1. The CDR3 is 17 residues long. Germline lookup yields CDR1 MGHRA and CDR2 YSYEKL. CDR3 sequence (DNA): TGCGCCAGCAGCCAGCCATTTCCGGGACAGGGGAACGCTGAAGCTTTCTTT. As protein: CASSQPFPGQGNAEAFF.

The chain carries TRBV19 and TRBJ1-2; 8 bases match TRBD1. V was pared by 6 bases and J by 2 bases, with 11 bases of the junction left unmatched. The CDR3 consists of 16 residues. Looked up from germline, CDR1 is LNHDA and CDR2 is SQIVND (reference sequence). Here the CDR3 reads CASRRGSGGGNYGYTF. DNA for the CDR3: TGTGCCAGTAGGAGAGGGTCAGGGGGCGGAAACTATGGCTACACCTTC. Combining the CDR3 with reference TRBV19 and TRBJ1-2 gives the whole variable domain DGGITQSPKYLFRKEGQNVTLSCEQNLNHDAMYWYRQDPGQGLRLIYYSQIVNDFQKGDIAEGYSVSREKKESFPLTVTSAQKNPTAFYLCASRRGSGGGNYGYTFGSGTRLTVV.

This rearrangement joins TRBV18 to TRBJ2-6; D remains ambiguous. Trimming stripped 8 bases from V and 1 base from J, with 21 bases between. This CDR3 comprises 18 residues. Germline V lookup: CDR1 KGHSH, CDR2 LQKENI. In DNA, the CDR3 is TGTGCCAGCACTCAGAATCTCGGCGGCGGATCTGGGGCCAACGTCCTGACTTTC. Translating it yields CASTQNLGGGSGANVLTF.

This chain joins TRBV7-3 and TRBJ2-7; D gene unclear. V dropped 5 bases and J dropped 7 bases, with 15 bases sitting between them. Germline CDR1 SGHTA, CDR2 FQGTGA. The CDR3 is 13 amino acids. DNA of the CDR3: TGTGCCAGCAGCCCCCAGCCAGGCGGTGAGCAGTACTTC. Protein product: CASSPQPGGEQYF.

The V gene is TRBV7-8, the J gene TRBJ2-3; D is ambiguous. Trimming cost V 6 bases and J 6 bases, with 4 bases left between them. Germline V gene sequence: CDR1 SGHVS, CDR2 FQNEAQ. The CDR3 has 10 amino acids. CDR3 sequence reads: CASRGDTQYF. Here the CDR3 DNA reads TGTGCCAGCAGGGGGGATACGCAGTATTTT.

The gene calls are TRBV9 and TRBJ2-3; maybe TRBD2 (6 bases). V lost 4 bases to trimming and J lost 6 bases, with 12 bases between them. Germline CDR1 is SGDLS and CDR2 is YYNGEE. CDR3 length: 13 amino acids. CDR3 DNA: TGTGCCAGCAGCCAAGATGGGGGGGATACGCAGTATTTT. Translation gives CASSQDGGDTQYF.

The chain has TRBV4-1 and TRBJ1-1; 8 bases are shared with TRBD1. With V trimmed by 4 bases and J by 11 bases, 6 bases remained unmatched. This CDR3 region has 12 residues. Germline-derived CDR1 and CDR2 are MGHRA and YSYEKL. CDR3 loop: CASSLDRELAFF. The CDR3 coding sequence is TGCGCCAGCAGCCTGGACAGGGAGTTGGCTTTCTTT.

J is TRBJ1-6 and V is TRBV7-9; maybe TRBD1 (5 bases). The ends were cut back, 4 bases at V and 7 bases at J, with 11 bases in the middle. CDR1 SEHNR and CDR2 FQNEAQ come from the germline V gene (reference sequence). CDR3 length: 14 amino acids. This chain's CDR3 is CASSSPGFNSPLHF. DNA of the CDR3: TGTGCCAGCAGCTCCCCAGGGTTCAATTCACCCCTCCACTTT.

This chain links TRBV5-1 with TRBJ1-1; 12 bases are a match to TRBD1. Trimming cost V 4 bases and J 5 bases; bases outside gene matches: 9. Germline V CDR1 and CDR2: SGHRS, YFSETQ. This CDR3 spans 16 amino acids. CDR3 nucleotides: TGCGCCAGCAGCCCCGGGACAGGGGGCGACCTGACTGAAGCTTTCTTT. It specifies CASSPGTGGDLTEAFF. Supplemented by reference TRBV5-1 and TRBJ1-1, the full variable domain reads KAGVTQTPRYLIKTRGQQVTLSCSPISGHRSVSWYQQTPGQGLQFLFEYFSETQRNKGNFPGRFSGRQFSNSRSEMNVSTLELGDSALYLCASSPGTGGDLTEAFFGQGTRLTVV.

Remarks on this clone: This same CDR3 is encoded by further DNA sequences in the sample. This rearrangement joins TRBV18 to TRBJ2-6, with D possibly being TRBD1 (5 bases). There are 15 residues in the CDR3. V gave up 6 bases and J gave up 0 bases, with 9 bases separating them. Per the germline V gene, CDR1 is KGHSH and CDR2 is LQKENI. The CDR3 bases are TGTGCCAGCTCCCCCAGGGTCTCTGGGGCCAACGTCCTGACTTTC. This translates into CASSPRVSGANVLTF.

CDR3 DNA sequence: TGCGCCAGCAGCTTGGTTCCAGGGGACTATGGCTACACCTTC. Protein product: CASSLVPGDYGYTF. This sequence joins TRBV5-1 and TRBJ1-2; a possible D gene is TRBD1 (6 bases). This CDR3 contains 14 residues. V was cut by 0 bases and J by 3 bases, with 9 bases left in between. The V gene's germline CDR1 is SGHRS and CDR2 YFSETQ.

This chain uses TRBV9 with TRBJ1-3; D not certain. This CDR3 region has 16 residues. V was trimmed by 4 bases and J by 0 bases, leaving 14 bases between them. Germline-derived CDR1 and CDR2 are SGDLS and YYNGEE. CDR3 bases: TGTGCCAGCAGCACTAGCGGTCCGGGCTCTGGAAACACCATATATTTT. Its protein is CASSTSGPGSGNTIYF.

The CDR3 nucleotides are TGTGCCAGCAGCGTCGACCATCAGGACACCATATATTTT. Translation gives CASSVDHQDTIYF. This chain links TRBV9 with TRBJ1-3; D unclear. Germline V gene lookup returns CDR1 SGDLS and CDR2 YYNGEE. Trimming stripped 2 bases from V and 8 bases from J, with 11 bases between. The CDR3 runs to 13 residues. The whole variable domain, filled in from reference TRBV9 and TRBJ1-3, reads DSGVTQTPKHLITATGQRVTLRCSPRSGDLSVYWYQQSLDQGLQFLIQYYNGEERAKGNILERFSAQQFPDLHSELNLSSLELGDSALYFCASSVDHQDTIYFGEGSWLTVV.

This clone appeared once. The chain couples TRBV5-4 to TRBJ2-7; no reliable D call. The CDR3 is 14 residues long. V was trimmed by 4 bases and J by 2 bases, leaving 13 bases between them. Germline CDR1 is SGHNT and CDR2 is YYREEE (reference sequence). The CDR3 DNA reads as TGTGCCAGCAGCGAGGACGGTTTCACCTACGAGCAGTACTTC. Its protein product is CASSEDGFTYEQYF.

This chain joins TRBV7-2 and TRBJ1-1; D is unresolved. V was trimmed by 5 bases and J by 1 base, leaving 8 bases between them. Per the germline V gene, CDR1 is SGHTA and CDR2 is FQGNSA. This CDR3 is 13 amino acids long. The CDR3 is CASSRQSNTEAFF. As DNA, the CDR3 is TGTGCCAGCAGCCGACAATCGAACACTGAAGCTTTCTTT.

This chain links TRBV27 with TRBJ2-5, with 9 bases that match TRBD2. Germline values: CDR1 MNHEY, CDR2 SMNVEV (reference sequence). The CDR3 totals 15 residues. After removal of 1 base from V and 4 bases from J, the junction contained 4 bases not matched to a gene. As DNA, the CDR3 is TGTGCCAGCAGTTTATTTCTAGCGGGAATAGAGACCCAGTACTTC. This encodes CASSLFLAGIETQYF.

The CDR3 region has the DNA TGTGCCAGCAGTCGCGAGCAACGGAATGAAAAACTGTTTTTT. Residues: CASSREQRNEKLFF. This chain connects TRBV5-4 to TRBJ1-4, with D uncertain. The CDR3 sequence is 14 residues long. V lost 5 bases, J lost 5 bases, and 13 bases lay in between. Germline CDR1 reads SGHNT; CDR2 reads YYREEE (reference sequence).

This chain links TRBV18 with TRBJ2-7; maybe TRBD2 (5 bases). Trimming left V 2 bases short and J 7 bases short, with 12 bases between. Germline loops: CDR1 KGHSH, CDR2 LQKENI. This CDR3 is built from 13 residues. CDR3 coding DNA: TGTGCCAGCTCACCAAATAGTCGGGATGAGCAGTACTTC. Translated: CASSPNSRDEQYF.

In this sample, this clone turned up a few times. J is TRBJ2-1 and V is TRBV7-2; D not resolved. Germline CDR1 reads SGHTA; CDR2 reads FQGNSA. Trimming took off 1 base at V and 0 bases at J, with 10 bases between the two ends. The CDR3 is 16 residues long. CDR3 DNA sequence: TGTGCCAGCAGCTTAGACTCGTTCAGCTCCTACAATGAGCAGTTCTTC. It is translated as CASSLDSFSSYNEQFF.

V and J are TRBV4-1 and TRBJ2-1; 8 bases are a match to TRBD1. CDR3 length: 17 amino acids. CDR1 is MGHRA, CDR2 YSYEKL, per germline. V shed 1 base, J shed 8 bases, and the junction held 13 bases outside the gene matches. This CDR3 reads CASSQVLGQGDSHEQFF. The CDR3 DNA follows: TGCGCCAGCAGCCAAGTTCTCGGACAGGGAGATTCCCATGAGCAGTTCTTC.

This CDR3 reads CASSVADYNEQFF. DNA of the CDR3: TGTGCCAGCAGCGTAGCGGACTATAATGAGCAGTTCTTC. The V and J genes are TRBV9 and TRBJ2-1, with D possibly matching TRBD2 (6 bases). CDR1 and CDR2 from the germline V gene are SGDLS and YYNGEE. The CDR3 loop spans 13 amino acids. V was clipped by 0 bases and J by 7 bases, with 8 bases between them. The full variable domain, rest sourced from reference TRBV9 and TRBJ2-1, is DSGVTQTPKHLITATGQRVTLRCSPRSGDLSVYWYQQSLDQGLQFLIQYYNGEERAKGNILERFSAQQFPDLHSELNLSSLELGDSALYFCASSVADYNEQFFGPGTRLTVL.

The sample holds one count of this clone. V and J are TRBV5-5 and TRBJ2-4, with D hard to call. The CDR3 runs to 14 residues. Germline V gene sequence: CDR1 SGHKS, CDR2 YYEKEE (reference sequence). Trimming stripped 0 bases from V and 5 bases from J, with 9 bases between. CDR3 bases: TGTGCCAGCAGCTTGGCCGGGCGACAAAACATTCAGTACTTC. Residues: CASSLAGRQNIQYF.

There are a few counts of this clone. Here the CDR3 DNA reads TGTGCCAGCAGCTTGATCGAAAGGGCAGATACGCAGTATTTT. Its translation is CASSLIERADTQYF. The chain has TRBV5-8 and TRBJ2-3; D is ambiguous. Germline V gene data show CDR1 as SGHTS and CDR2 as YDEGEE. The CDR3 covers 14 residues. V was shortened by 1 base and J by 4 bases, with 10 bases between the two germline ends.